The T cell receptor (beta chain) described here comes from a study of T cells in Graves' hyperthyroidism and ophthalmopathy. This clonotype was seen more than once but under ten times. As yet, its antigen is unknown. The ends lost 3 bases at V and 1 base at J; junction bases unmatched: 8. The length of the CDR3 is 16 residues. Germline-derived CDR1 and CDR2 are SGHTA and FQGNSA. Calling Graves' hyperthyroidism stable meant ophthalmopathy did not progress within 18 months. Diagnosis of hyperthyroidism was new in patients aged 18 to 65, and its duration was under 2 months. Uncontrolled infections, other autoimmune diseases, pregnancy or lactation led to exclusion of patients. Study results and limitations: Blood also carried most thyroid clonotypes expanded above 0.001.

RNA transcripts provided the source from which TCR beta CDR3 regions were amplified. With the HTBI primer set, the TCR CDR3 went through a first round of RT-PCR. TCRdb fed the multiplex PCR reads into MiXCR, producing one record per CDR3 protein. This sample has more than 550,000 distinct CDR3 sequences; 17% occur once, and the top ten carry 15% to 19%. This TCR came from a man between 45 and 60 years old with Graves' hyperthyroidism. The chain links TRBV7-2 to TRBJ2-7; 8 nucleotides agree with TRBD2. The sequenced sample was blood. The CDR3 region is CASSFLGSGGSYEQYF. The DNA for the CDR3 is TGTGCCAGCAGCTTCTTAGGGAGCGGGGGATCCTACGAGCAGTACTTC. Together with reference TRBV7-2 and TRBJ2-7, the CDR3 gives the full variable domain: GAGVSQSPSNKVTEKGKDVELRCDPISGHTALYWYRQSLGQGLEFLIYFQGNSAPDKSGLPSDRFSAERTGGSVSTLTIQRTQQEDSAVYLCASSFLGSGGSYEQYFGPGTRLTVT.